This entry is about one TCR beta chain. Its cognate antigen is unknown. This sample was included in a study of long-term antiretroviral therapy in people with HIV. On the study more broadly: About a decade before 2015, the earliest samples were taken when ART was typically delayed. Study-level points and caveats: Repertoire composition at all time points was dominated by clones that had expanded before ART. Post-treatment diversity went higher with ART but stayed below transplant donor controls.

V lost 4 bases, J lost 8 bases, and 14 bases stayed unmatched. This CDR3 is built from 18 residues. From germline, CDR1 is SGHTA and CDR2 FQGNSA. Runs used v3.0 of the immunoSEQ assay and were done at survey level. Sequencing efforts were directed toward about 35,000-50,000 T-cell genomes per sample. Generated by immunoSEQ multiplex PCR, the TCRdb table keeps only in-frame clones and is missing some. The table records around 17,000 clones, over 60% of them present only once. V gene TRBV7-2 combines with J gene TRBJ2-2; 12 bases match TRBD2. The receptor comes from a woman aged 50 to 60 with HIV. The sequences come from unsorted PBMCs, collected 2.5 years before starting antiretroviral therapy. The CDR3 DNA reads TGTGCCAGCAGCTCAAGTCTCCTACTAGCGGGGGGTAGGGGGGAGCTGTTTTTT. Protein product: CASSSSLLLAGGRGELFF.